This is a list of T cell receptor beta chains from one sample in a study of T cells in Graves' hyperthyroidism and ophthalmopathy. TCRdb called the multiplex PCR reads again in MiXCR, with one record for every CDR3 protein. The sample yields 400,000 to 550,000 distinct CDR3 sequences, around a quarter seen once. Input material: blood. Every receptor here comes from a woman aged 30 to 39 with Graves' ophthalmopathy. Each CDR3 is given with its conserved first and last residue. Each record gives: J gene, D gene, V gene, clone size, CDR3 DNA, CDR3 protein. The D gene is left open where the match is weak. Expanded clones are given a class, and other clones once, few, many or no size at all.

J gene: TRBJ1-2
D gene: TRBD1
V gene: TRBV7-2
clone size: once
CDR3 DNA: TGTGCCAGCAGCCGCGAAGGGGGCCCCTATGGCTACACCTTC
CDR3 protein: CASSREGGPYGYTF

J gene: TRBJ1-5
D gene: -
V gene: TRBV28
clone size: many
CDR3 DNA: TGTGCCAGCACAGGGAGGGAGCAGCCCCAGCATTTT
CDR3 protein: CASTGREQPQHF

J gene: TRBJ1-2
D gene: -
V gene: TRBV6-4
clone size: -
CDR3 DNA: TGTGACAGTTCTTATGGCTACACCTTC
CDR3 protein: CDSSYGYTF

J gene: TRBJ1-3
D gene: -
V gene: TRBV20-1
clone size: many
CDR3 DNA: TGCAGTGCTTTGGGACTCGCCACTCCCGGAAACACCATATATTTT
CDR3 protein: CSALGLATPGNTIYF

J gene: TRBJ2-7
D gene: TRBD2
V gene: TRBV20-1
clone size: many
CDR3 DNA: TGCAGTGCTAGTTTAGCCCTAGCGGGCTCCTACGAGCAGTACTTC
CDR3 protein: CSASLALAGSYEQYF

J gene: TRBJ1-5
D gene: TRBD1
V gene: TRBV28
clone size: many
CDR3 DNA: TGTGCCAGCAGTCCAGGGGGGATCTATCAGCCCCAGCATTTT
CDR3 protein: CASSPGGIYQPQHF

J gene: TRBJ1-1
D gene: -
V gene: TRBV6-1
clone size: -
CDR3 DNA: TGTGCCAGCACAACTTCAGGCACTGAAGCTTTCTTT
CDR3 protein: CASTTSGTEAFF

J gene: TRBJ2-5
D gene: -
V gene: TRBV19
clone size: few
CDR3 DNA: TGTGCCAGTAGTATCCGACAGAACCAAGAGACCCAGTACTTC
CDR3 protein: CASSIRQNQETQYF

J gene: TRBJ2-7
D gene: TRBD1
V gene: TRBV6-1
clone size: -
CDR3 DNA: TGTGCCAGCGTGGCCGGGACAGGGGCCTACGAGCAGTACTTC
CDR3 protein: CASVAGTGAYEQYF

J gene: TRBJ2-4
D gene: -
V gene: TRBV5-1
clone size: few
CDR3 DNA: TGCGCCAGCAGCTTCCAGGGAGAAAACATTCAGTACTTC
CDR3 protein: CASSFQGENIQYF

J gene: TRBJ2-2
D gene: TRBD2
V gene: TRBV15
clone size: few
CDR3 DNA: TGTGCCACCAGCAACAGGGGTCTAGCGGGGAGGTACACCGGGGAGCTGTTTTTT
CDR3 protein: CATSNRGLAGRYTGELFF

J gene: TRBJ2-5
D gene: -
V gene: TRBV9
clone size: many
CDR3 DNA: TGTGCCAGCAGCACTGACGACCAAGAGACCCAGTACTTC
CDR3 protein: CASSTDDQETQYF

J gene: TRBJ2-5
D gene: TRBD2
V gene: TRBV20-1
clone size: many
CDR3 DNA: TGCAGTGCTCTAAGTATAGCGGGGGAGGGGGAGACCCAGTACTTC
CDR3 protein: CSALSIAGEGETQYF

J gene: TRBJ2-2
D gene: -
V gene: TRBV5-1
clone size: many
CDR3 DNA: TGCGCCAGCAGCTCCAGGGGGGTTGCCGGGGAGCTGTTTTTT
CDR3 protein: CASSSRGVAGELFF

J gene: TRBJ2-2
D gene: TRBD2
V gene: TRBV20-1
clone size: -
CDR3 DNA: TGCAGTGCTAGTCCCGGGGGGGGGAGGAACACCGGGGAGCTGTTTTTT
CDR3 protein: CSASPGGGRNTGELFF

J gene: TRBJ2-7
D gene: TRBD2
V gene: TRBV6-4
clone size: many
CDR3 DNA: TGTGCCAGCAGCCAACTAGCGGGGGGGTCCTACGAGCAGTACTTC
CDR3 protein: CASSQLAGGSYEQYF

J gene: TRBJ2-2
D gene: -
V gene: TRBV12-3/TRBV12-4
clone size: many
CDR3 DNA: TGTGCCAGCAGTTTACAGGGCTTTGTCGGGGAGCTGTTTTTT
CDR3 protein: CASSLQGFVGELFF

J gene: TRBJ1-5
D gene: -
V gene: TRBV28
clone size: -
CDR3 DNA: TGTGCCAGCAGTTTGGTAGGTTACAATCAGCCCCAGCATTTT
CDR3 protein: CASSLVGYNQPQHF

J gene: TRBJ1-2
D gene: -
V gene: TRBV6-1
clone size: -
CDR3 DNA: TGTGCCAGCAGTGAAGATGCCACCAACCCCAACTATGGCTACACCTTC
CDR3 protein: CASSEDATNPNYGYTF

J gene: TRBJ1-2
D gene: TRBD1
V gene: TRBV29-1
clone size: many
CDR3 DNA: TGCAGCGTCCGGACAGGGTTGCATGGCTACACCTTC
CDR3 protein: CSVRTGLHGYTF

J gene: TRBJ2-5
D gene: -
V gene: TRBV2
clone size: many
CDR3 DNA: TGTGCCAGTACTTCTGAGGGGAAGACCCAGTACTTC
CDR3 protein: CASTSEGKTQYF

J gene: TRBJ2-2
D gene: -
V gene: TRBV25-1
clone size: many
CDR3 DNA: TGTGCCAGCAGTGAAGCTCGAGGCAGCACCGGGGAGCTGTTTTTT
CDR3 protein: CASSEARGSTGELFF

J gene: TRBJ1-2
D gene: TRBD1
V gene: TRBV12-3/TRBV12-4
clone size: -
CDR3 DNA: TGTGCCAGCAGTTTCGACAGGGGATTTTCGAATGGCTACACCTTC
CDR3 protein: CASSFDRGFSNGYTF

J gene: TRBJ1-2
D gene: -
V gene: TRBV20-1
clone size: few
CDR3 DNA: TGCAGTGCTAGAGATAACGGGGCAGAGGATTGGGGCTACACCTTC
CDR3 protein: CSARDNGAEDWGYTF

J gene: TRBJ2-5
D gene: TRBD2
V gene: TRBV6-1
clone size: -
CDR3 DNA: TGTGCCAGCAGTGATCCGCGGACTAGCGGGGGCCACCAAGAGACCCAGTACTTC
CDR3 protein: CASSDPRTSGGHQETQYF

J gene: TRBJ1-2
D gene: -
V gene: TRBV18
clone size: many
CDR3 DNA: TGTGCCAGCTCACCGTCCAGGGGAGCCTATGGCTACACCTTC
CDR3 protein: CASSPSRGAYGYTF

J gene: TRBJ1-1
D gene: -
V gene: TRBV20-1
clone size: many
CDR3 DNA: TGCAGTGCTAACAGGGTGAACACTGAAGCTTTCTTT
CDR3 protein: CSANRVNTEAFF

J gene: TRBJ1-2
D gene: -
V gene: TRBV27
clone size: -
CDR3 DNA: TGTGCCAGCAGTTTATCCCTGCCGTCCGGGGACTATGGCTACACCTTC
CDR3 protein: CASSLSLPSGDYGYTF

J gene: TRBJ1-2
D gene: -
V gene: TRBV24-1
clone size: many
CDR3 DNA: TGTGCCACCAGTGATCAGGATACTAACTATGGCTACACCTTC
CDR3 protein: CATSDQDTNYGYTF

J gene: TRBJ2-7
D gene: TRBD2
V gene: TRBV12-3/TRBV12-4
clone size: many
CDR3 DNA: TGTGCCAGCAGTCCCCCGGGACTAGCGGGGACCCTCTACGAGCAGTACTTC
CDR3 protein: CASSPPGLAGTLYEQYF

J gene: TRBJ1-5
D gene: -
V gene: TRBV29-1
clone size: -
CDR3 DNA: TGCAGCTTCTCCTTGGGCAGGGGAAAGAAGCCCCAGCATTTT
CDR3 protein: CSFSLGRGKKPQHF

J gene: TRBJ1-1
D gene: -
V gene: TRBV30
clone size: -
CDR3 DNA: TGTGCCTGGAGTGTATCGGGCATAGGATCCACTGAAGCTTTCTTT
CDR3 protein: CAWSVSGIGSTEAFF

J gene: TRBJ2-5
D gene: TRBD1
V gene: TRBV15
clone size: -
CDR3 DNA: TGTGCCACCAGCATCGACAGGGGGCGGGAGACCCAGTACTTC
CDR3 protein: CATSIDRGRETQYF

J gene: TRBJ1-5
D gene: TRBD1
V gene: TRBV7-9
clone size: many
CDR3 DNA: TGTGCCAGCAGCCGCGGACAGGGTAGGAGCCAGCCCCAGCATTTT
CDR3 protein: CASSRGQGRSQPQHF

J gene: TRBJ1-5
D gene: -
V gene: TRBV6-1
clone size: -
CDR3 DNA: TGTGCCAGCTCCCCGAAGGGATACAATCAGCCCCAGCATTTT
CDR3 protein: CASSPKGYNQPQHF

J gene: TRBJ1-5
D gene: -
V gene: TRBV6-5
clone size: many
CDR3 DNA: TGTGCCAGCAGTTACAAGGGCGATCAGCCCCAGCATTTT
CDR3 protein: CASSYKGDQPQHF

J gene: TRBJ1-1
D gene: -
V gene: TRBV11-2
clone size: -
CDR3 DNA: TGTGCCAGCAGCCAGATCAGGGGCCGGAGCCCGGGAGCTTTCTTT
CDR3 protein: CASSQIRGRSPGAFF

J gene: TRBJ1-2
D gene: -
V gene: TRBV6-5
clone size: -
CDR3 DNA: TGTGCCAGCAGTTACTTTCGAGGACGGGAAAACTATGGCTACACCTTC
CDR3 protein: CASSYFRGRENYGYTF

J gene: TRBJ1-5
D gene: TRBD1
V gene: TRBV19
clone size: few
CDR3 DNA: TGTGCCAGTACTTCAGGGGGTATCCGCCTTAGCAATCAGCCCCAGCATTTT
CDR3 protein: CASTSGGIRLSNQPQHF

J gene: TRBJ1-2
D gene: TRBD1
V gene: TRBV12-3/TRBV12-4
clone size: -
CDR3 DNA: TGTGCCAGCAGTTTAGTAGGGGGCCGGTTCTATGGCTACACCTTC
CDR3 protein: CASSLVGGRFYGYTF